One sample yielded the 4 T cell receptor beta chains listed below, sequenced in a study of T cell responses to AZD1222 COVID-19 vaccine. Only in-frame clones appear in the TCRdb table, and some are missing; sequencing was by immunoSEQ multiplex PCR. The sample has about 110,000 clones; about 89% are singletons. The material sequenced was peripheral blood, taken on day 0 of AZD1222 vaccination. Receptors originate from an adult in good health.

This chain joins TRBV19 and TRBJ2-1; the match to TRBD2 covers 12 bases. In germline, CDR1 is LNHDA, CDR2 SQIVND (reference sequence). The CDR3 spans 17 residues. V shed 5 bases and J 4 bases; nucleotides not matched to a gene: 9. DNA for the CDR3: TGTGCCAGTAGTTCGGGACTAGCGGGTCCCTCTTACAATGAGCAGTTCTTC. Translating it yields CASSSGLAGPSYNEQFF.

V usage is TRBV6-6 and J usage is TRBJ2-7, with TRBD2 matching 12 bases. The CDR3 has 16 amino acids. V trimming: 4 bases; J trimming: 5 bases; junction bases outside the gene matches: 9. From germline, CDR1 is MNHNY and CDR2 SVGAGI (reference sequence). CDR3 DNA sequence: TGTGCCAGCAGTTTCGGTTCTAGCGGGGGGGACGACGAGCAGTACTTC. The encoded protein is CASSFGSSGGDDEQYF.

The table lists this clone with a count of one. The CDR3, as DNA: TGTGCCAGCAGTCTGACAGGGAGCAATCAGCCCCAGCATTTT. It yields the protein CASSLTGSNQPQHF. The V gene is TRBV27, the J gene TRBJ1-5, with TRBD1 matching 7 bases. This CDR3 has 14 residues. Germline CDR1 MNHEY, CDR2 SMNVEV (reference sequence). Trimming at V came to 5 bases and at J to 1 base, leaving 2 bases not matched to a gene.

This chain joins TRBV29-1 and TRBJ2-1; tentatively, D is TRBD1 or TRBD2 (7 bases each). Germline CDR1 is SQVTM and CDR2 is ANQGSEA. V was trimmed by 6 bases and J by 10 bases, leaving 16 bases between them. The CDR3 is made up of 12 amino acids. Written as DNA, the CDR3 is TGCAGCGTCCAGGGGGGGGTAAGGGAGCAGTTCTTC. Protein product: CSVQGGVREQFF.